This T cell receptor beta chain was identified during a study of T cell changes during pregnancy in multiple sclerosis. Here immunoSEQ multiplex PCR was the method, and the copy in TCRdb shows in-frame clones only, minus some. The sample lists 55,000 to 85,000 clones; roughly 92% were seen once. Per the germline V gene, CDR1 is KGHSH and CDR2 is LQKENI. Trimming cost V 3 bases and J 3 bases; bases outside gene matches: 5. The CDR3 extends over 16 amino acids. The V and J genes are TRBV18 and TRBJ2-7, with 13 bases aligning to TRBD2. This clonotype was sampled from a female donor with multiple sclerosis, enrolled in a pregnancy study. The source material was peripheral blood, sampled in the second trimester of pregnancy. The CDR3 sequence: CASSPGTSGALYEQYF. The DNA for the CDR3 is TGTGCCAGCTCACCCGGGACTAGCGGGGCACTCTACGAGCAGTACTTC.